The 3 T cell receptor beta chains below all came from one sample that was sequenced in a study of OX40 agonist ivuxolimab in advanced cancers. TCRdb keeps only in-frame clones here, not all; method: immunoSEQ multiplex PCR. Among about 29,000 clones listed, more than 85% were seen once. Material: CD4+ or CD8+ T cells sorted from blood, obtained in a trial of the OX40 agonist ivuxolimab. All receptors derive from an adult with an advanced solid tumor such as melanoma, head and neck, liver or kidney cancer.

V is TRBV28 and J is TRBJ2-7; 7 bases map to TRBD1. Germline-derived CDR1 and CDR2 are MDHEN and SYDVKM. CDR3 size: 14 residues. J was trimmed by 0 bases and V by 4 bases; bases with no gene match: 3. This CDR3 is CASSYRGYSYEQYF. CDR3 coding DNA: TGTGCCAGCAGTTACAGGGGATACTCCTACGAGCAGTACTTC.

The chain is built from TRBV30 and TRBJ1-2, with a possible D match to TRBD1 (6 bases). The germline V gene has CDR1 GTSNPN and CDR2 SVGIG (reference sequence). The CDR3 has 14 amino acids. V shed 2 bases and J shed 3 bases, with 13 bases lying between them. CDR3 sequence reads: CAWSTGGNYYGYTF. The CDR3, as DNA: TGTGCCTGGAGTACCGGGGGCAATTACTATGGCTACACCTTC.

The gene calls are TRBV9 and TRBJ2-3; 7 bases match TRBD1. The CDR3 is 15 amino acids. V was clipped by 0 bases and J by 0 bases; unmatched bases: 1. CDR1 and CDR2 from the germline V gene are SGDLS and YYNGEE. The DNA for the CDR3 is TGTGCCAGCAGCGTAGAGGGACAGAGCACAGATACGCAGTATTTT. Protein sequence: CASSVEGQSTDTQYF.